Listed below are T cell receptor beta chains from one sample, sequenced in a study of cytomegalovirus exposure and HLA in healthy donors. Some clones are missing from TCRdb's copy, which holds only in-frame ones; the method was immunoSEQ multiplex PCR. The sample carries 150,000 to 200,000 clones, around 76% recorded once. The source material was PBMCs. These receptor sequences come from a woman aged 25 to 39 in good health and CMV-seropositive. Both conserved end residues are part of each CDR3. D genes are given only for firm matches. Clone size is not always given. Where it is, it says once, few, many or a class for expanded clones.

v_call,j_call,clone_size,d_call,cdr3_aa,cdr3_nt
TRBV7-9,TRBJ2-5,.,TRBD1,CASSTTTGQTFQETQYF,TGTGCCAGCAGCACAACCACGGGACAGACCTTTCAAGAGACCCAGTACTTC
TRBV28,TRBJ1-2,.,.,CASTRTENYGYTF,TGTGCCAGCACAAGGACAGAGAACTATGGCTACACCTTC
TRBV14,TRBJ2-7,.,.,CASSQQRSLSYEQYF,TGTGCCAGCAGCCAACAGCGAAGCCTCTCCTACGAGCAGTACTTC
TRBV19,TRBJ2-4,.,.,CASRPGHSDKNIQYF,TGTGCCAGTAGGCCGGGACATTCGGACAAAAACATTCAGTACTTC
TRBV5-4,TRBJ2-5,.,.,CASRLSLADQETQYF,TGTGCCAGCCGCCTTTCTCTAGCCGACCAAGAGACCCAGTACTTC
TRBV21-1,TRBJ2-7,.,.,CASSKGSGGLPLHEQYF,TGTGCCAGCAGCAAAGGTTCGGGGGGACTACCTCTCCACGAGCAGTACTTC
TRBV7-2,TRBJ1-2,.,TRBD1,CASSLGWGTGVNYGYTF,TGTGCCAGCAGCTTAGGGTGGGGGACAGGGGTAAACTATGGCTACACCTTC
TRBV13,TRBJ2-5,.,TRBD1,CASSPSTGGSETQYF,TGTGCCAGCAGCCCTTCGACAGGGGGCTCAGAGACCCAGTACTTC
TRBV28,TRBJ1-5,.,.,CASRPQGGGNQPQHF,TGTGCCAGCAGACCGCAGGGAGGAGGCAATCAGCCCCAGCATTTT
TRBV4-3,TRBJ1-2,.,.,CASSQVSALDITYGYTF,TGCGCCAGCAGCCAAGTCAGTGCTTTAGACATCACCTATGGCTACACCTTC
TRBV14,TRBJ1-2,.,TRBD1,CASSLGDRNYGYTF,TGTGCCAGCAGCCTCGGGGACAGGAACTATGGCTACACCTTC
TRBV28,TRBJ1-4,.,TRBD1,CASRSGGSEKLFF,TGTGCCTCAAGATCAGGGGGAAGTGAAAAACTGTTTTTT
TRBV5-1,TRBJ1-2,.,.,CASSPQPGEYGYTF,TGCGCCAGCAGCCCACAACCAGGGGAATATGGCTACACCTTC
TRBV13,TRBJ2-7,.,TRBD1,CASSSGTGRNEQYF,TGTGCCAGCAGCTCCGGGACAGGGCGGAACGAGCAGTACTTC
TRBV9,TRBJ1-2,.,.,CASSVDRYNYGYTF,TGTGCCAGCAGCGTAGATCGCTATAACTATGGCTACACCTTC
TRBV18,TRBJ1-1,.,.,CASSPRDKPTFTEAFF,TGTGCCAGCTCACCAAGGGACAAGCCGACGTTCACTGAAGCTTTCTTT
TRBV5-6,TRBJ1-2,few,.,CASSLESGHYGYTF,TGTGCCAGCAGCTTGGAGTCAGGGCACTATGGCTACACCTTC
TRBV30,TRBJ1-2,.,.,CAWSTGIKGGYTF,TGTGCCTGGAGTACGGGGATCAAGGGTGGCTACACCTTC
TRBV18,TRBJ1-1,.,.,CASSQRGGTNTEAFF,TGTGCCAGCTCGCAGAGAGGGGGAACGAACACTGAAGCTTTCTTT
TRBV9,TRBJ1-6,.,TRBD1,CASSGWTGINSPLHF,TGTGCCAGCAGCGGATGGACAGGGATCAATTCACCCCTCCACTTT
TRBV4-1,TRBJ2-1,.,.,CASSQEGPKRNEQFF,TGCGCCAGCAGCCAAGAGGGCCCCAAACGGAATGAGCAGTTCTTC
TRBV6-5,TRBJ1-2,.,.,CASSYSGARGYTF,TGTGCCAGCAGTTACTCGGGGGCGCGTGGCTACACCTTC
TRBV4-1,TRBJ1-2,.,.,CASSQDLGGSIYGYTF,TGCGCCAGCAGCCAAGATCTTGGGGGGAGCATCTATGGCTACACCTTC
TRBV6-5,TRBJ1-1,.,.,CASSYEDGTEAFF,TGTGCCAGCAGTTACGAGGATGGGACTGAAGCTTTCTTT
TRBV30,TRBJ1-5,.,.,CAWNTGQKSNQPQHF,TGTGCCTGGAATACCGGACAAAAAAGTAATCAGCCCCAGCATTTT
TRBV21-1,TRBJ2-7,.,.,CASSNYKKARGGEQYF,TGTGCCAGCAGCAACTATAAAAAAGCGCGGGGAGGCGAGCAGTACTTC
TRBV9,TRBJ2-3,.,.,CASSGPGVVGADTQYF,TGTGCCAGCAGCGGCCCGGGGGTTGTAGGCGCAGATACGCAGTATTTT
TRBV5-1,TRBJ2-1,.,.,CASSLSPPEGEQFF,TGCGCCAGCAGTTTGTCCCCCCCCGAGGGTGAGCAGTTCTTC
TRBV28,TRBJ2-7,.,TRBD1,CASSSGTGALGEQYF,TGTGCCAGCAGTTCCGGGACAGGGGCATTGGGGGAGCAGTACTTC
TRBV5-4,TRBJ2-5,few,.,CASSLAGTETQYF,TGTGCCAGCAGCTTGGCGGGAACGGAGACCCAGTACTTC
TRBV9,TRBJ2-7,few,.,CASSVLAASYEQYF,TGTGCCAGCAGCGTACTAGCTGCCTCCTACGAGCAGTACTTC
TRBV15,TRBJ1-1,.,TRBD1,CATSRTGGIFEAFF,TGTGCCACCAGCAGAACAGGGGGGATTTTTGAAGCTTTCTTT
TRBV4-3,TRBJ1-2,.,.,CASSQDLEPPGLAF,TGCGCCAGCAGCCAAGATCTAGAGCCTCCCGGCCTGGCCTTC
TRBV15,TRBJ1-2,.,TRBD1,CATSRRNRGLGANYGYTF,TGTGCCACCAGCAGAAGGAACAGGGGGCTTGGAGCTAACTATGGCTACACCTTC
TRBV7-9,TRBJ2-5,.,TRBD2,CASSTGTSGQETQYF,TGTGCCAGCAGCACAGGGACTAGCGGTCAAGAGACCCAGTACTTC
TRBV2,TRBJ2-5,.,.,CASSEAPGRGQETQYF,TGTGCCAGCAGTGAAGCGCCCGGACGGGGGCAAGAGACCCAGTACTTC
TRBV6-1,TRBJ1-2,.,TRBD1,CASSLTGEGYTF,TGTGCCAGCAGTTTGACAGGGGAAGGCTACACCTTC
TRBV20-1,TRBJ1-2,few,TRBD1,CSFQGDGYTF,TGCAGCTTCCAGGGGGATGGCTACACCTTC
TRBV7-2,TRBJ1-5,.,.,CASSSWGGLPQHF,TGTGCCAGCAGCTCTTGGGGGGGGCTGCCCCAGCATTTT
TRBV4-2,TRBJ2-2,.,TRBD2,CASSQEKREGTGELFF,TGTGCCAGCAGCCAAGAGAAGCGGGAGGGGACCGGGGAGCTGTTTTTT
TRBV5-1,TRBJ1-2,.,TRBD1,CASTPAGGNPYGYTF,TGCGCCAGCACCCCGGCAGGGGGCAACCCCTATGGCTACACCTTC
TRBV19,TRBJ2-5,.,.,CASSPRITAGETQYF,TGTGCCAGTAGCCCAAGGATAACGGCGGGGGAGACCCAGTACTTC
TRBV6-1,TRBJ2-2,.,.,CASSPWGVSGGELFF,TGTGCCAGCAGTCCCTGGGGGGTTTCGGGCGGGGAGCTGTTTTTT
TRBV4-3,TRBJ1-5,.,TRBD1,CASSPDRGYSNQPQHF,TGCGCCAGCAGCCCCGACAGGGGCTATAGCAATCAGCCCCAGCATTTT
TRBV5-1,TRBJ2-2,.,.,CASSLKGDTGELFF,TGCGCCAGCAGCCTGAAGGGAGACACCGGGGAGCTGTTTTTT
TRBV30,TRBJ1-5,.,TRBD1,CAWRSGTGLKGNNQPQHF,TGTGCCTGGAGATCCGGGACAGGCTTAAAAGGGAACAATCAGCCCCAGCATTTT
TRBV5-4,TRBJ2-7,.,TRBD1,CASRPDRGSYEQYF,TGTGCCAGCAGACCTGACAGGGGGAGCTACGAGCAGTACTTC
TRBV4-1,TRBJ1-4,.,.,CASSQEKLATNEKLFF,TGCGCCAGCAGCCAAGAAAAACTTGCAACTAATGAAAAACTGTTTTTT
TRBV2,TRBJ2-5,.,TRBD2,CASSAVAGKETQYF,TGTGCCAGCAGTGCGGTAGCGGGGAAAGAGACCCAGTACTTC